This TCR beta chain was sequenced during a study of blood T cell repertoires in COVID-19 (dated by TCRdb to between 2020 and 2021). Concerning the study at large: Samples covering the acute and convalescent phases of COVID-19 were provided by collaborators in the United States, Italy and Spain. The material from the prospective study consisted of cDNA or gDNA derived from T cells, B-cell-depleted T cells, or PBMCs. Deeply sampled blood TCRbeta repertoires from subjects exposed to, actively infected with, or recovered from COVID-19 were included in the dataset. The repertoires were made available in a free public database intended to serve as a resource for research on the immune response to SARS-CoV-2. The samples were drawn from two sources: the first 160 participants of the ongoing ImmuneRACE study, and 950 to 1,500 subjects contributed by 6 global collaborators. A de-identified subject ID, COVID-19 status, age in years and sex were almost always included in the sample metadata. Where HLA class I and class II types were available, the types were taken from metadata supplied by the sample provider, not from assay-based typing. Beyond this particular receptor, the publication reports: The amount of clinical and demographic metadata varied by source and participant and was provided uncurated.

Whole blood was collected in K2EDTA tubes by collaborating institutions according to the institutions' own protocols. For TCRbeta analysis, collaborators shipped samples in one of three forms: frozen whole blood, isolated PBMCs, or DNA extracted from either of those sample types. The immunoSEQ Assay, a bias-controlled multiplex PCR, was used to amplify TCRbeta CDR3 regions from genomic DNA. Per the authors' processing: Within the assay, amplification of reference gene primers was used to estimate how many nucleated cells each sample contained. Sequence reads were collapsed and filtered to measure the absolute abundance of every unique TCRbeta CDR3 rearrangement. For each sample, productive Simpson clonality was calculated as the square root of Simpson's diversity index over productive rearrangements. Here the immuneACCESS table is served through TCRdb, limited to in-frame sequences with V and J called. Missing clones are a known gap in these copies; in checked studies unresolved V genes cover under half, and the rest lacks a known reason. D and trimming were read from the DNA, whereas the V and J calls and clone size are those reported in that table. Within this sample are 12,000 to 15,000 clones, with around 87% of them counted one time only. The top ten constitute 33% of the sample.

For this clone: The antigen this receptor binds is unknown. Within one base of it there is no much larger clone, and no base qualities were kept.

CDR1 is given as MNHEY and CDR2 as SVGEGT, both from the germline V gene. The CDR3 holds 13 amino acids from the cysteine to the phenylalanine. The read is trimmed to its CDR3 DNA, 39 bases read in frame from base 1. Here V drops 5 bases and J drops 6 bases, and the junction holds 5 bases not matched to any gene. Input material: peripheral blood. This clonotype was sampled from a human donor in a cohort sampled during active COVID-19. The rearrangement joined TRBV6-2 or TRBV6-3 to TRBJ2-7; 9 nucleotides in the junction match TRBD1. The CDR3 is CASSLGQGVEQYF. The bases are TGTGCCAGCAGTCTGGGACAGGGAGTCGAGCAGTACTTC.